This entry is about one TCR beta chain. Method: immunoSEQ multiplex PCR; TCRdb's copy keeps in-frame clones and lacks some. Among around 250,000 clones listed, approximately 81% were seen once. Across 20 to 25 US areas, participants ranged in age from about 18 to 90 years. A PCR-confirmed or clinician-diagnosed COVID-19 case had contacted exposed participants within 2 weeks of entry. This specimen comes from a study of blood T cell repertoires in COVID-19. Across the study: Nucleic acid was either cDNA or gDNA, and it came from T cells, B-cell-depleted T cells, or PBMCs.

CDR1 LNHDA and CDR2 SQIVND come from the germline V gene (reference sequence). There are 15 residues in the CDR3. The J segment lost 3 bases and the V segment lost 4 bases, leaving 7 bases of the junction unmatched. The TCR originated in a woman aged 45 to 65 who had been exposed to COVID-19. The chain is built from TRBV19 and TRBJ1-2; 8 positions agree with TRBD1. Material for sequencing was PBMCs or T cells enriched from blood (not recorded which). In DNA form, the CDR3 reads TGTGCCAGTAGTACCCCAGGGGGCAGAGACTATGGCTACACCTTC. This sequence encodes CASSTPGGRDYGYTF.